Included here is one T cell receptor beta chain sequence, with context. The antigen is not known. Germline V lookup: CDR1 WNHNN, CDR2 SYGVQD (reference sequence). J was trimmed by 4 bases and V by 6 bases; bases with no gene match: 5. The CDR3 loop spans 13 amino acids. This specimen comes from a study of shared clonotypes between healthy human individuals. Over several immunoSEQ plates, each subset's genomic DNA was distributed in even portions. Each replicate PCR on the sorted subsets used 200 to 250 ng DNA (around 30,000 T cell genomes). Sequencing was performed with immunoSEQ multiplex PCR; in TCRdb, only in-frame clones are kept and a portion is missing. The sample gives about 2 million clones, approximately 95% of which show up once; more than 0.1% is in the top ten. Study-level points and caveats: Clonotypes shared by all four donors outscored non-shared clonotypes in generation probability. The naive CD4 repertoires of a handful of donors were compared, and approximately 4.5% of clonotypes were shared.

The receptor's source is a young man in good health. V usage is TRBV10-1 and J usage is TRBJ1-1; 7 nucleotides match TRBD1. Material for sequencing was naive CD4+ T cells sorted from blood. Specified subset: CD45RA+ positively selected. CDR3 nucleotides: TGCGCCAGCAGCGGTGACAGGGTCACTGAAGCTTTCTTT. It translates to CASSGDRVTEAFF.